This T cell receptor (beta chain) was obtained from a study of CD8+ T cells in alopecia areata listed by TCRdb under 2018. Background for the entire study: High-throughput TCRbeta sequencing was used to examine T cell clonal expansion in alopecia areata in both the C3H/HeJ mouse model and human patients. In humans, TCRbeta sequencing was performed on scalp tissue and on sorted CD4+ and CD8+ peripheral blood T cells from healthy controls and from patients with patchy or totalis/universalis alopecia areata. Clonality in the scalp was compared among normal scalp (n=4), patchy alopecia areata scalp (n=8), and alopecia totalis/universalis scalp (n=8). RNA was obtained with the PAXgene miRNA kit for fixed scalp, the miRNeasy kit for PBMCs, and the RNeasy kit for mouse skin. TCRbeta CDR3 regions were amplified by immunoSEQ multiplex PCR using 35 Vbeta forward and 13 Jbeta reverse primers.

Comments on this clone: Its binding antigen is unknown. The input lacks base qualities; no much larger clone sits a single base away.

What the study reported, not specific to this receptor: Shared TCR sequences between patients were less evident than in mice, which may be partly attributable to HLA diversity in the patient population. Compared with normal scalp, lesional scalp had higher clonality and more expanded CD8+ clones, particularly in alopecia totalis/universalis, a pattern that suggests antigenic drive. Unlike mouse skin, where gammadelta T cells dominate, normal human skin contains resident alphabeta T cells that get sequenced too, which complicates analysis of the scalp TCR repertoire.

The germline ends are 13 bases apart after V is trimmed by 4 bases and J by 5 bases. Taken from the germline V gene, the CDR1 and CDR2 loops are LGHNA and YSLEER. The CDR3 goes from the cysteine to the phenylalanine over 14 residues. Only CDR3 DNA remains: 42 bases, in frame from the first base. Library generation was performed with the immunoSEQ multiplex PCR assay. For TCR sequencing, RNA was extracted from every sample and reverse transcribed into cDNA to serve as template. First-strand cDNA was synthesized using SuperScript III with a 2:1 mix of oligo-dT and random hexamers. Amplification bias was assessed with a synthetic immune receptor repertoire, and residual bias was removed computationally. In the original analysis: Raw reads were preprocessed to remove errors, and CDR3 was defined according to IMGT conventions as the region from the conserved cysteine to phenylalanine. Clonality was computed by normalizing Shannon entropy by log2 of the number of productive unique TCRs and subtracting the result from 1. Scalp TCRbeta sequences were cross-referenced with sorted blood CD4 and CD8 repertoires so that the CD4 or CD8 identity of scalp clones could be inferred. TCRdb limited this immuneACCESS table to in-frame rearrangements with V and J called. A share of clones is missing; checked studies link under half to unresolved V genes, and the rest is unexplained. D and trimming were read from the DNA, whereas the V and J calls and clone size are those reported in that table. The sample profile shows about 110,000 clones; around 59% of them were found once. The ten largest clonotypes hold 20% to 25% of the sample.

After PBMCs were isolated by density centrifugation and stained for CD3, CD4 and CD8, a FACSAria was used to sort CD4+ and CD8+ T cells. Unaffected controls provided scalp biopsies and blood samples. The origin of this receptor is a human donor in good health. The sequenced material came from CD8+ T cells sorted from blood. Recombination joined TRBV4-3 with TRBJ2-3, and TRBD2 may be the D gene, going by 5 matching bases. Here is the DNA: TGCGCCAGCAGCCGGGCGACCGGGGTAGATACGCAGTATTTT. This gives the protein CASSRATGVDTQYF.